Shown below are 24 T cell receptor beta chains from a single sample sequenced in a study of blood T cell repertoires in COVID-19 (dated by TCRdb to the early 2020s). The library was produced with the immunoSEQ multiplex PCR assay. The table comes from immuneACCESS by way of TCRdb, which keeps in-frame sequences with V and J called. Part of the clones is missing from these tables; in studies checked, under half for an unresolved V gene and the rest for unknown reasons. A total of 350,000 to 400,000 clones appear in this sample, 89% of them only once. The ten largest make up about 3% of the sample. The sample taken for sequencing was peripheral blood. The receptor set was obtained from a woman aged 25 to 45 with COVID-19, enrolled during active disease.

The CDR3 spells CAWSGPYNEQFF. DNA of the CDR3: TGTGCCTGGAGTGGGCCGTACAATGAGCAGTTCTTC. J is TRBJ2-1 and V is TRBV30; D gene unclear. Germline values: CDR1 GTSNPN, CDR2 SVGIG (reference sequence). The CDR3 extends over 12 amino acids. V lost 1 base, J lost 4 bases, and 5 bases lay in between.

V and J are TRBV7-2 and TRBJ2-3, with D maybe TRBD2 (5 bases). Per the germline V gene, CDR1 is SGHTA and CDR2 is FQGNSA. The V end was cut by 4 bases, the J end by 0 bases, with 11 bases between. This CDR3 spans 15 amino acids. This chain's CDR3 is CASSSRVTSTDTQYF. In DNA form, the CDR3 reads TGTGCCAGCAGCTCGCGGGTGACTAGCACAGATACGCAGTATTTT. Together with reference TRBV7-2 and TRBJ2-3, the CDR3 gives the full variable domain: GAGVSQSPSNKVTEKGKDVELRCDPISGHTALYWYRQSLGQGLEFLIYFQGNSAPDKSGLPSDRFSAERTGGSVSTLTIQRTQQEDSAVYLCASSSRVTSTDTQYFGPGTRLTVL.

The J gene is TRBJ2-1, the V gene TRBV9, with D possibly being TRBD1 (6 bases). Trimming took off 0 bases at V and 6 bases at J, with 7 bases between the two ends. CDR1 is SGDLS and CDR2 is YYNGEE in the germline V gene. This CDR3 is built from 13 residues. CDR3 protein: CASSVGGRNEQFF. The CDR3 bases are TGTGCCAGCAGCGTAGGGGGGCGCAATGAGCAGTTCTTC. The complete variable domain, with remaining parts taken from reference TRBV9 and TRBJ2-1, reads DSGVTQTPKHLITATGQRVTLRCSPRSGDLSVYWYQQSLDQGLQFLIQYYNGEERAKGNILERFSAQQFPDLHSELNLSSLELGDSALYFCASSVGGRNEQFFGPGTRLTVL.

The V and J genes are TRBV4-1 and TRBJ2-3, with 16 bases aligning to TRBD2. CDR1 is MGHRA and CDR2 is YSYEKL in the germline V gene. The CDR3 contains 19 residues. V lost 1 base and J lost 0; bases outside the gene matches: 4. This CDR3 is CASSQAGLAGGTSTDTQYF. The CDR3 DNA sequence: TGCGCCAGCAGCCAAGCGGGACTAGCGGGGGGGACTAGCACAGATACGCAGTATTTT.

This chain links TRBV5-1 with TRBJ2-7; 11 positions agree with TRBD1. After removal of 0 bases from V and 2 bases from J, the junction contained 7 bases not matched to a gene. The CDR3 length is 17 residues. Germline V gene lookup returns CDR1 SGHRS and CDR2 YFSETQ. The chain's CDR3 is CASSLGPPGQGAYEQYF. In DNA form, the CDR3 reads TGCGCCAGCAGCTTGGGCCCACCGGGACAGGGGGCCTACGAGCAGTACTTC.

This clone was picked up one time. The chain has TRBV2 and TRBJ1-2, with D unresolved. The CDR3 extends over 14 amino acids. Deletions cut 2 bases from V and 3 bases from J, with 10 bases between. Germline CDR1 SNHLY, CDR2 FYNNEI. The CDR3 DNA follows: TGTGCCAGCAGTGAATTCAAGGAGGACTATGGCTACACCTTC. It is translated as CASSEFKEDYGYTF.

The chain joins TRBV6-2 or TRBV6-3 to TRBJ2-3; possible D gene TRBD2, 5 bases. Per the germline V gene, CDR1 is MNHEY and CDR2 is SVGEGT. The V and J ends lost 4 bases and 1 base respectively, with 21 bases between them. The length of the CDR3 is 18 residues. CDR3 in DNA: TGTGCCAGCAGTTCTTTCGGGGTATCCCTAACTGGCACAGATACGCAGTATTTT. Translation: CASSSFGVSLTGTDTQYF.

The rearrangement joins TRBV11-3 to TRBJ2-1; TRBD2 is a possible D gene (5 bases). The CDR3 has 13 residues. Germline-derived CDR1 and CDR2 are SGHNT and YENEEA. Trimming took off 1 base at V and 11 bases at J, with 12 bases between the two ends. As DNA, the CDR3 is TGTGCCAGCAGCTTAGGGGAGCGCCCCAAGCAGTTCTTC. Protein: CASSLGERPKQFF.

The chain carries TRBV19 and TRBJ2-2; D not resolved. The germline gives CDR1 LNHDA, CDR2 SQIVND (reference sequence). V was cut by 3 bases and J by 1 base, with 6 bases left in between. The length of the CDR3 is 14 residues. In nucleotides, the CDR3 is TGTGCCAGTAGTATTTCCAGGAACACCGGGGAGCTGTTTTTT. It codes for CASSISRNTGELFF.

V gene TRBV21-1 combines with J gene TRBJ2-3; TRBD1, the D gene given by the table, was not confirmed from the DNA. TRBV21-1 is a documented pseudogene. CDR3 size: 14 residues. The DNA for the CDR3 is TGTGCCAGCAGGCTCAGGGGAAGCACAGATACGCAGTATTTT. Translation gives CASRLRGSTDTQYF.

In its sample, this clone was seen a few times. The chain employs TRBV27 and TRBJ2-1; TRBD2 matches 11 bases. The ends lost 7 bases at V and 7 bases at J; junction bases unmatched: 12. Germline V gene lookup returns CDR1 MNHEY and CDR2 SMNVEV (reference sequence). This CDR3 comprises 16 residues. DNA of the CDR3: TGTGCCAGCACCCTCGTTAGCGGGGGGGCTCGGAATGAGCAGTTCTTC. It codes for CASTLVSGGARNEQFF.

J is TRBJ2-7 and V is TRBV7-2, with 9 bases lining up with TRBD1. CDR1 SGHTA and CDR2 FQGNSA come from the germline V gene. After removal of 4 bases from V and 4 bases from J, the junction contained 8 bases not matched to a gene. CDR3 size: 15 residues. The CDR3 here is CASSSQGAPEYEQYV. In DNA form, the CDR3 reads TGTGCCAGCAGCTCACAGGGGGCCCCAGAGTACGAGCAGTACGTC.

The chain couples TRBV7-2 to TRBJ2-1; TRBD1 aligns across 9 bases. Germline CDR1 reads SGHTA; CDR2 reads FQGNSA. The CDR3 is made up of 16 amino acids. With 1 base clipped from V and 10 bases from J, the junction kept 11 bases outside the gene matches. The CDR3 reads CASSLVRGQGSREQFF. The CDR3 DNA reads as TGTGCCAGCAGCTTAGTCAGGGGACAGGGAAGTCGGGAGCAGTTCTTC.

Comments on this clone: The same CDR3 is also encoded by other DNA sequences in this sample. The rearrangement uses TRBV11-3 and TRBJ1-6, with D perhaps matching TRBD1 (5 bases). Trimming cost V 3 bases and J 7 bases, with 7 bases left between them. CDR3 length: 13 amino acids. Germline V gives CDR1 SGHNT, CDR2 YENEEA. CDR3 residues: CASSLGGNSPLHF. The DNA for the CDR3 is TGTGCCAGCAGCTTGGGGGGGAATTCACCCCTCCACTTT.

A note on this clone: Additional DNA sequences in this sample encode the identical CDR3. The V call is TRBV7-2, the J call TRBJ1-5; D not certain. This CDR3 is built from 15 residues. With 1 base removed from V and 0 bases from J, the gap between germline ends came to 7 bases. Germline-derived CDR1 and CDR2 are SGHTA and FQGNSA. DNA of the CDR3: TGTGCCAGCAGCTTAGGAGGCTATAGCAATCAGCCCCAGCATTTT. Protein product: CASSLGGYSNQPQHF.

The rearrangement uses TRBV7-9 and TRBJ2-5; TRBD2 matches at 8 bases. Germline V gene lookup returns CDR1 SEHNR and CDR2 FQNEAQ (reference sequence). V lost 5 bases to trimming and J lost 5 bases; unmatched junction nucleotides: 7. This CDR3 is 14 amino acids long. CDR3 in amino acids: CASSPGGAYETQYF. CDR3 bases: TGTGCCAGCAGCCCCGGGGGGGCCTATGAGACCCAGTACTTC.

The CDR3, as DNA: TGTGCCAGCAGCCCTACCCTGGACAGCCCTTTCCAAGAGACCCAGTACTTC. Translating gives CASSPTLDSPFQETQYF. The chain has TRBV7-9 and TRBJ2-5; D might be TRBD1 (6 bases). Germline V gene sequence: CDR1 SEHNR, CDR2 FQNEAQ (reference sequence). This CDR3 comprises 17 residues. Trimming shortened V by 5 bases and J by 1 base, and 20 bases separated the two germline ends.

The V gene is TRBV5-6, the J gene TRBJ2-7; perhaps TRBD2 as D (7 bases). Per germline, CDR1 SGHDT and CDR2 YYEEEE. V was clipped by 5 bases and J by 4 bases, with 19 bases between them. The CDR3 extends over 15 amino acids. For the CDR3, the DNA is TGTGCCAGCAGACACGGGGAGGGGGTCCTATACGAGCAGTACGTC. Translated, it gives CASRHGEGVLYEQYV.

This chain uses TRBV18 with TRBJ2-7, with TRBD2 identical over 10 bases. Germline V lookup: CDR1 KGHSH, CDR2 LQKENI. CDR3 size: 15 residues. With 3 bases clipped from V and 2 bases from J, the junction kept 4 bases outside the gene matches. The CDR3 DNA is TGTGCCAGCTCACCCCCTAGCGGGGGACCCTACGAGCAGTACTTC. Its translation: CASSPPSGGPYEQYF.

This rearrangement joins TRBV9 to TRBJ1-2, with D uncertain. The V end was cut by 4 bases, the J end by 6 bases, with 10 bases between. Germline V gene lookup returns CDR1 SGDLS and CDR2 YYNGEE. The CDR3 is 12 amino acids. DNA of the CDR3: TGTGCCAGCAGCCCCTCCTTTGATGGCTACACCTTC. Protein sequence: CASSPSFDGYTF.

In its sample, this clone was seen once. The V gene is TRBV5-1, the J gene TRBJ2-5, with 9 nucleotides matching TRBD2. Trimming cost V 4 bases and J 5 bases; bases outside gene matches: 6. From germline, CDR1 is SGHRS and CDR2 YFSETQ. The length of the CDR3 is 14 residues. The CDR3 DNA reads TGCGCCAGCAGCGCGGGACTAGCTGTGGAGACCCAGTACTTC. This encodes CASSAGLAVETQYF.

The rearrangement joins TRBV18 to TRBJ1-4; 8 nucleotides align to TRBD1. Looked up from germline, CDR1 is KGHSH and CDR2 is LQKENI. CDR3 length: 14 amino acids. J was trimmed by 4 bases and V by 4 bases; bases with no gene match: 2. In DNA form, the CDR3 reads TGTGCCAGCTCACTGGGACAGGTTAATGAAAAACTGTTTTTT. Protein: CASSLGQVNEKLFF. Complete variable domain (other parts from reference TRBV18 and TRBJ1-4): NAGVMQNPRHLVRRRGQEARLRCSPMKGHSHVYWYRQLPEEGLKFMVYLQKENIIDESGMPKERFSAEFPKEGPSILRIQQVVRGDSAAYFCASSLGQVNEKLFFGSGTQLSVL.

Regarding this clone: Other DNA variants within this sample encode the same CDR3. Written as DNA, the CDR3 is TGTGCCAGCAGTGAAAGATGGGACAGGGCAGGCGAGCAGTACGTC. Protein: CASSERWDRAGEQYV. V gene TRBV6-1 combines with J gene TRBJ2-7; the match to TRBD1 covers 9 bases. Trimming removed 2 bases from V and 6 bases from J; junction bases left unmatched: 8. Germline V lookup: CDR1 MNHNS, CDR2 SASEGT. This CDR3 is built from 15 residues.

This sequence joins TRBV30 and TRBJ2-3, with 9 bases identical to TRBD1. The trim removed 1 base at V and 6 bases at J, leaving 8 bases unmatched. Germline CDR1 is GTSNPN and CDR2 is SVGIG (reference sequence). This CDR3 contains 15 residues. The CDR3 bases are TGTGCCTGGAGTGGAAACAGGGGGCAATCGGATACGCAGTATTTT. It translates to CAWSGNRGQSDTQYF.